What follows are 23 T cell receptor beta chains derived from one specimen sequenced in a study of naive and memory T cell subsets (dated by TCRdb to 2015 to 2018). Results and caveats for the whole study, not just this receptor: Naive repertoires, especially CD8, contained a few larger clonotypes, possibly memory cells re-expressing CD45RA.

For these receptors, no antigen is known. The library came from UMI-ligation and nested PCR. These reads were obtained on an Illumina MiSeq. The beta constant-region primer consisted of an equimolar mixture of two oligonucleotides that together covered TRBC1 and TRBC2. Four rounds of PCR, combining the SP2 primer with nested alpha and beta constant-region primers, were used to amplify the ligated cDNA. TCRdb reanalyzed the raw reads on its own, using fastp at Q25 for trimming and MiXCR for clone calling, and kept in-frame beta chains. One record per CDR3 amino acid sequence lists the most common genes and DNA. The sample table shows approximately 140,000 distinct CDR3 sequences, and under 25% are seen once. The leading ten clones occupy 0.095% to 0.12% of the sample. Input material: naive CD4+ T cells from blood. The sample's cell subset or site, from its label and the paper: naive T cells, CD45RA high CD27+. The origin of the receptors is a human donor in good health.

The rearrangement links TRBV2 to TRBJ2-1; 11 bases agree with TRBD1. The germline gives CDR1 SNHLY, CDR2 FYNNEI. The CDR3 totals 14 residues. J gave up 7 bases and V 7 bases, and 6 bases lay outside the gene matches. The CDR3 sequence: CASNGQGAFNEQFF. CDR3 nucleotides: TGTGCCAGCAACGGACAGGGGGCGTTTAATGAGCAGTTCTTC.

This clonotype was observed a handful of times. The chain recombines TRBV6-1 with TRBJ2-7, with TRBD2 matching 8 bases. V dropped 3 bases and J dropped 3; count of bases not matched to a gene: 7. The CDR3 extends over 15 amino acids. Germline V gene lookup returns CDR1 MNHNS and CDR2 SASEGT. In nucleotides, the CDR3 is TGTGCCAGCAGTGAGTTCAGCGGGAGTCTCTACGAGCAGTACTTC. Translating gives CASSEFSGSLYEQYF.

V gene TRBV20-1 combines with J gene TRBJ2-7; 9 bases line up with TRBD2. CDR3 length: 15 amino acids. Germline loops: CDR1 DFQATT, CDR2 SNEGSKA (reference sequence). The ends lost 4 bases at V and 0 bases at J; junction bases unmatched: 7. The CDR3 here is CSATSTSGYSYEQYF. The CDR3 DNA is TGCAGTGCTACCTCGACTAGCGGCTACTCCTACGAGCAGTACTTC.

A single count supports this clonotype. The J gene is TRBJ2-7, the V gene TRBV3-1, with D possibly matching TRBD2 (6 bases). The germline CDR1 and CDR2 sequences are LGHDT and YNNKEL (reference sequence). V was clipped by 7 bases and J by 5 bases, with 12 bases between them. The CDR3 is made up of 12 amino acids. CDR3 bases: TGTGCCAGCACCGATAGCGGTAACGAGCAGTACTTC. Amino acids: CASTDSGNEQYF.

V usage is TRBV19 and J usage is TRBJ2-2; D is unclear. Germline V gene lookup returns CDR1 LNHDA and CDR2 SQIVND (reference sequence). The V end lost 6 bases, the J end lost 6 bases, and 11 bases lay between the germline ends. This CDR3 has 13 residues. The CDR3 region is CASRRFQAGELFF. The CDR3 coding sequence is TGTGCCAGTAGACGGTTTCAGGCCGGGGAGCTGTTTTTT.

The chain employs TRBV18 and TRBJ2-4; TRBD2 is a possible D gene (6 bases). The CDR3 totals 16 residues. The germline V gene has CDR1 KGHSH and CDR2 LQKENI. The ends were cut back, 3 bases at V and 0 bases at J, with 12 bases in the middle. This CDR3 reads CASSPPGRVAKNIQYF. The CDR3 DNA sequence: TGTGCCAGCTCACCTCCCGGGAGAGTAGCCAAAAACATTCAGTACTTC.

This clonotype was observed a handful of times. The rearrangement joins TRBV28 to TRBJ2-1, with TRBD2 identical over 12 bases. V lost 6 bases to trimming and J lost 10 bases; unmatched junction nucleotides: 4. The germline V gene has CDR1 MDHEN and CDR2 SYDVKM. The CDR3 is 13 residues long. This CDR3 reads CASRTSGRSEQFF. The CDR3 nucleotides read TGTGCCAGCAGAACTAGCGGGAGGAGCGAGCAGTTCTTC. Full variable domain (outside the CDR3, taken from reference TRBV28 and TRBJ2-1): DVKVTQSSRYLVKRTGEKVFLECVQDMDHENMFWYRQDPGLGLRLIYFSYDVKMKEKGDIPEGYSVSREKKERFSLILESASTNQTSMYLCASRTSGRSEQFFGPGTRLTVL.

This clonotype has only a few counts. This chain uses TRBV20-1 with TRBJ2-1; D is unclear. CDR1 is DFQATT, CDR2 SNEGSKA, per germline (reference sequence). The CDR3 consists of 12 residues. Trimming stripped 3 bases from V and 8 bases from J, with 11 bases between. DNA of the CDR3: TGCAGTGCTAGGGTGGGTCTATATGAGCAGTTCTTC. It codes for CSARVGLYEQFF.

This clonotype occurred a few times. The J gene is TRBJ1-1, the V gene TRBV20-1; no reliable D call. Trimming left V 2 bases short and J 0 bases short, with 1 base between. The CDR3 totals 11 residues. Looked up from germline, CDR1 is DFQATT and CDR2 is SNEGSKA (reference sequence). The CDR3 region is CSARMNTEAFF. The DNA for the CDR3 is TGCAGTGCTAGAATGAACACTGAAGCTTTCTTT.

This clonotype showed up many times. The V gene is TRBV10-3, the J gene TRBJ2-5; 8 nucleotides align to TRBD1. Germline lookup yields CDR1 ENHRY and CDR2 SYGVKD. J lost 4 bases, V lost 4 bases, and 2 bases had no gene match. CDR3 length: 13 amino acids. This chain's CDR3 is CAISAGGGETQYF. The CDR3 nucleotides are TGTGCCATCAGTGCAGGGGGCGGAGAGACCCAGTACTTC.

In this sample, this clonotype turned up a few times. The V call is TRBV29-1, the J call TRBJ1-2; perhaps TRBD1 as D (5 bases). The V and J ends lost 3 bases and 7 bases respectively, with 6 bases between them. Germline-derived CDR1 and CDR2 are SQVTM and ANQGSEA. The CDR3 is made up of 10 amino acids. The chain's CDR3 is CSVDGGGYTF. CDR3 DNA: TGCAGCGTTGATGGGGGTGGCTACACCTTC.

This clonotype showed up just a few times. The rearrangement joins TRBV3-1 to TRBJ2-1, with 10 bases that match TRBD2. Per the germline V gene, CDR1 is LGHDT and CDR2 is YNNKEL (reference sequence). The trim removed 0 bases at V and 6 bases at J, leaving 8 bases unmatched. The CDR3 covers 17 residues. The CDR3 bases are TGTGCCAGCAGCCAAGATCCCCTTAGCGGGAGGCGCAATGAGCAGTTCTTC. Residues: CASSQDPLSGRRNEQFF.

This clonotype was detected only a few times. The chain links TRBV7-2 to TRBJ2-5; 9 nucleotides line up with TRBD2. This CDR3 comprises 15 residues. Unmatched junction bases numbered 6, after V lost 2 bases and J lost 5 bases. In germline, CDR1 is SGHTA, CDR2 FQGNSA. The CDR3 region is CASSLRGRAGETQYF. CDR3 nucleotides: TGTGCCAGCAGCTTACGCGGGAGGGCCGGGGAGACCCAGTACTTC.

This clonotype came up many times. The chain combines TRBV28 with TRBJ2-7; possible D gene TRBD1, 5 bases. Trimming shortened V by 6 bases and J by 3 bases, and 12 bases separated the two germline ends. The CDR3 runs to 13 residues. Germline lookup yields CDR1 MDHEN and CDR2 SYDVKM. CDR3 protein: CASRPTAYYEQYF. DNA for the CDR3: TGTGCCAGCAGGCCGACAGCGTACTACGAGCAGTACTTC.

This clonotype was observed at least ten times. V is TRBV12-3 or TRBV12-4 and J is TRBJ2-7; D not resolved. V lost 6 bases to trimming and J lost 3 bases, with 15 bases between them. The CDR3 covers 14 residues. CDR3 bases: TGTGCCAGCAGACCCAAAATGTCTAGCTACGAGCAGTACTTC. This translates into CASRPKMSSYEQYF.

CDR3 bases: TGTGCCAGCAGTTACTCTTTAGACAGGGCAGATACGCAGTATTTT. Translation gives CASSYSLDRADTQYF. The gene calls are TRBV6-5 and TRBJ2-3; TRBD1 aligns across 7 bases. The germline V gene has CDR1 MNHEY and CDR2 SVGAGI. Trimming at V came to 0 bases and at J to 4 bases, leaving 4 bases not matched to a gene. This CDR3 has 15 amino acids.

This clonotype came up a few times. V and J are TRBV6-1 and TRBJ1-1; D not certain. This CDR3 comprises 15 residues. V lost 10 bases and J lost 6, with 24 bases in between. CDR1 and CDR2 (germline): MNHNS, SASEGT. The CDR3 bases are TGTGCCACCCAAGGTCCACGAGAACGGAGGGCTGAAGCTTTCTTT. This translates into CATQGPRERRAEAFF.

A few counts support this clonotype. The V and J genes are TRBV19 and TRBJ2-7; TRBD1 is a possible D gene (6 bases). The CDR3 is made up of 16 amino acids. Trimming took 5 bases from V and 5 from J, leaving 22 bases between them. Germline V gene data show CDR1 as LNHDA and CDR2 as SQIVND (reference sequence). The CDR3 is CASSHWTPTGSDEQYF. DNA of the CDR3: TGTGCCAGTAGTCATTGGACCCCAACAGGGTCCGACGAGCAGTACTTC.

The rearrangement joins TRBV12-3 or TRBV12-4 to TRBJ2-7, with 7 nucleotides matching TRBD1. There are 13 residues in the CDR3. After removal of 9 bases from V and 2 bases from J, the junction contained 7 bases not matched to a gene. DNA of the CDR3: TGTGCCAGTAACAGGGGCTTCGCCTACGAGCAGTACTTC. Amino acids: CASNRGFAYEQYF.

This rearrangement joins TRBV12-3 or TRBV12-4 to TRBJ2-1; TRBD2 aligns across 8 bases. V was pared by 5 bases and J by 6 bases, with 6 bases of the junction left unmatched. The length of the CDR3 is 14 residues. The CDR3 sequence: CASSPRGGSNEQFF. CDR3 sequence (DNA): TGTGCCAGCAGTCCCCGGGGGGGAAGCAATGAGCAGTTCTTC.

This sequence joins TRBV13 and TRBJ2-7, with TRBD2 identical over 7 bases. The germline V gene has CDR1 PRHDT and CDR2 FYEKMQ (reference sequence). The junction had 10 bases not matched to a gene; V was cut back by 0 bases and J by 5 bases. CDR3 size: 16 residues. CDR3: CASSLGGRGRQNEQYF. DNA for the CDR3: TGTGCCAGCAGCTTAGGGGGGCGCGGGAGACAAAACGAGCAGTACTTC.

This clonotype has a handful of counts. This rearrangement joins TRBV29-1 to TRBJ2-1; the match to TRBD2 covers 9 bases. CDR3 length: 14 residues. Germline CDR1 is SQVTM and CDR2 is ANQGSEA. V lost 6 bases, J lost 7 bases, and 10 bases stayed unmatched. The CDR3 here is CSVLSGRKINEQFF. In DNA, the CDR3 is TGCAGCGTCCTTAGCGGGAGAAAGATAAATGAGCAGTTCTTC.

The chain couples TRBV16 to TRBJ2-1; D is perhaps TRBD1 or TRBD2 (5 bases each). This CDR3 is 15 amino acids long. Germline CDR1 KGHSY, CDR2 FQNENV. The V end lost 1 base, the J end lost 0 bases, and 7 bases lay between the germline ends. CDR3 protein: CASSQYGGSYNEQFF. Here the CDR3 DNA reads TGTGCCAGCAGCCAATATGGGGGCTCCTACAATGAGCAGTTCTTC.